The 9 T cell receptor beta chains in this list originate from one sample, sequenced in a study of identical twins. TCRdb passed the 5' RACE reads through MiXCR, listing each CDR3 protein once. The sample yields 1.5 million or so distinct CDR3 sequences, roughly 35% seen once. The sample consisted of cord blood. These receptors all stem from a newborn girl in good health.

The chain links TRBV7-9 to TRBJ1-5; D gene ambiguous. Germline V gene lookup returns CDR1 SEHNR and CDR2 FQNEAQ (reference sequence). The V end lost 4 bases, the J end lost 3 bases, and 10 bases lay between the germline ends. The CDR3 runs to 14 residues. The CDR3 sequence: CASSSSHSNQPQHF. Here the CDR3 DNA reads TGTGCCAGCAGCTCCTCACATTCCAATCAGCCCCAGCATTTT.

The genes are TRBV10-3 and TRBJ2-1, with 9 positions matching TRBD2. The assigned J gene may be wrong: the sequence end matches TRBJ2-7 better. Germline CDR1 is ENHRY and CDR2 is SYGVKD. The CDR3 extends over 16 amino acids. The CDR3 nucleotides are TGTGCCATCAGTGAGTCCCGGACTAGCGTCTACAATGAGCAGTACTTC. Its protein product is CAISESRTSVYNEQYF.

The V call is TRBV4-1, the J call TRBJ2-6; D uncertain. Trimming stripped 1 base from V and 2 bases from J, with 9 bases between. CDR1 and CDR2 from the germline V gene are MGHRA and YSYEKL. This CDR3 is built from 16 residues. The CDR3 DNA reads as TGCGCCAGCAGCCAAGTCCCAAAAACTGGGGCCAACGTCCTGACTTTC. Translating it yields CASSQVPKTGANVLTF.

DNA of the CDR3: TGTGCCAGCTCTAGGGCCAGAACTCATCCAGGTCGCACTGAAGCTTTCTTT. Translating it yields CASSRARTHPGRTEAFF. The chain links TRBV2 to TRBJ1-1, with D unresolved. This CDR3 spans 17 amino acids. Germline V gene lookup returns CDR1 SNHLY and CDR2 FYNNEI. The V and J ends lost 8 bases and 4 bases respectively, with 26 bases between them.

This chain links TRBV12-3 or TRBV12-4 with TRBJ2-7; 7 nucleotides align to TRBD2. J lost 2 bases, V lost 5 bases, and 9 bases had no gene match. The CDR3 sequence is 15 residues long. The CDR3 reads CASSPSTSETYEQYF. The CDR3 coding sequence is TGTGCCAGCAGTCCATCCACTAGCGAAACCTACGAGCAGTACTTC.

The rearrangement links TRBV5-1 to TRBJ2-6; D is unresolved. The V gene lost 3 bases and the J gene lost 4 bases, with 8 bases spanning the gap. Germline-derived CDR1 and CDR2 are SGHRS and YFSETQ. CDR3 length: 14 residues. The CDR3 sequence: CASSSVRGANVLTF. The DNA of the CDR3 is TGCGCCAGCAGCTCCGTACGGGGGGCCAACGTCCTGACTTTC. The full variable domain, rest sourced from reference TRBV5-1 and TRBJ2-6, is KAGVTQTPRYLIKTRGQQVTLSCSPISGHRSVSWYQQTPGQGLQFLFEYFSETQRNKGNFPGRFSGRQFSNSRSEMNVSTLELGDSALYLCASSSVRGANVLTFGAGSRLTVL.

V gene TRBV20-1 combines with J gene TRBJ1-2; 8 nucleotides line up with TRBD1. J was trimmed by 5 bases and V by 3 bases; bases with no gene match: 11. Germline CDR1 reads DFQATT; CDR2 reads SNEGSKA (reference sequence). The length of the CDR3 is 15 residues. The CDR3, as DNA: TGCAGTGCTAGCCAGACAGGGGTGCGGAAATATGGCTACACCTTC. It yields the protein CSASQTGVRKYGYTF.

This clonotype was counted a few times. V is TRBV25-1 and J is TRBJ2-1; 14 bases are shared with TRBD2. The CDR3 is 16 amino acids. Trimming cost V 0 bases and J 7 bases; bases outside gene matches: 2. In germline, CDR1 is MGHDK, CDR2 SYGVNS. The DNA for the CDR3 is TGTGCCAGCAGTGAATATGGACTAGCGGGGGGTAATGAGCAGTTCTTC. Protein product: CASSEYGLAGGNEQFF.

V and J are TRBV11-2 and TRBJ2-7; D is unclear. V lost 3 bases and J 2 bases, leaving 11 bases between the germline ends. The CDR3 is 14 residues long. Looked up from germline, CDR1 is SGHAT and CDR2 is FQNNGV. CDR3 protein: CASSFSRFTYEQYF. CDR3 bases: TGTGCCAGCAGCTTTTCGAGATTTACCTACGAGCAGTACTTC.